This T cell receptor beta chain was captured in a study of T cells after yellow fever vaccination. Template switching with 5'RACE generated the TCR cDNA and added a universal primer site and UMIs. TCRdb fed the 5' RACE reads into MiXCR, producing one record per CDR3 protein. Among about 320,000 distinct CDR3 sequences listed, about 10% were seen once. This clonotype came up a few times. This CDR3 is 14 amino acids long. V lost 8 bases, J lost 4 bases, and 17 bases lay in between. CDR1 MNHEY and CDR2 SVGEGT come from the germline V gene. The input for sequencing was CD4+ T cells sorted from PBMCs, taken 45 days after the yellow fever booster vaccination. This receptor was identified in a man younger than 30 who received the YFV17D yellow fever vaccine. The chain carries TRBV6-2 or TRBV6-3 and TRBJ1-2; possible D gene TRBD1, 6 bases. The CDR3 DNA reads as TGTGCCAGCTGCCACAGGGTATCGACCTATGGCTACACCTTC. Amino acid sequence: CASCHRVSTYGYTF.